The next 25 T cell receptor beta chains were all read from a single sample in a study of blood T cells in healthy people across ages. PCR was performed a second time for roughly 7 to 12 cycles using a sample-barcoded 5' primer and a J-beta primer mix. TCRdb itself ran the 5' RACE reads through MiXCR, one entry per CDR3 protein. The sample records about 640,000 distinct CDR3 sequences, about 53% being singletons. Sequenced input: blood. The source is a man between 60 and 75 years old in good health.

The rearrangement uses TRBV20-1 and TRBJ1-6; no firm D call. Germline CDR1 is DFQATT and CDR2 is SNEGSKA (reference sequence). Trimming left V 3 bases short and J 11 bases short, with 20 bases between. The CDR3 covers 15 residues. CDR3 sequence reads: CSARESLRGRPPLHF. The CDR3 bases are TGCAGTGCTAGGGAATCTTTACGGGGAAGGCCACCCCTCCACTTT.

CDR3 loop: CASRAGTNQETQYF. The CDR3, as DNA: TGTGCCAGCAGAGCCGGGACTAACCAAGAGACCCAGTACTTC. The V gene is TRBV2, the J gene TRBJ2-5; the match to TRBD2 covers 7 bases. Per the germline V gene, CDR1 is SNHLY and CDR2 is FYNNEI. Losses at the gene ends were 6 bases for V and 0 bases for J; bases not matched to a gene: 4. The CDR3 is made up of 14 amino acids. Variable domain in full (rest from reference TRBV2 and TRBJ2-5): EPEVTQTPSHQVTQMGQEVILRCVPISNHLYFYWYRQILGQKVEFLVSFYNNEISEKSEIFDDQFSVERPDGSNFTLKIRSTKLEDSAMYFCASRAGTNQETQYFGPGTRLLVL.

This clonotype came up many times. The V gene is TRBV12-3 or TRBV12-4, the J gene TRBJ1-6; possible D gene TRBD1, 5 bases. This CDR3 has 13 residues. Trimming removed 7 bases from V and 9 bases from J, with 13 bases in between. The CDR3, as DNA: TGTGCCAGCAATAGAGTCGGGGGTTCACCCCTCCACTTT. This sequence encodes CASNRVGGSPLHF.

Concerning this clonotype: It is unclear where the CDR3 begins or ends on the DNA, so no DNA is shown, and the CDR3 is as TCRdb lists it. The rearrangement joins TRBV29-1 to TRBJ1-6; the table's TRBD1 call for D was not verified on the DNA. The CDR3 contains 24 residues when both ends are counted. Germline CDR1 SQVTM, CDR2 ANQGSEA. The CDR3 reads CSAPSGLGYTFGSGTRGNNSPLHF.

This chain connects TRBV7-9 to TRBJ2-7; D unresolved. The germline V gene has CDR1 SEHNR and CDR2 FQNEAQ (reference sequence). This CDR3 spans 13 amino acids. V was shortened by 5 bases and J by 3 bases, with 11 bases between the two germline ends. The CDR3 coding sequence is TGTGCCAGCAGCCGGGCTGGGGACTACGAGCAGTACTTC. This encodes CASSRAGDYEQYF.

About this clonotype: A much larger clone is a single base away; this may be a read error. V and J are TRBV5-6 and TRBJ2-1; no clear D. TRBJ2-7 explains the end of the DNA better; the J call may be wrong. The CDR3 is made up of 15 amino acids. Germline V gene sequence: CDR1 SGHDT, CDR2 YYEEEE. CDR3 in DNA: TGTGCCAGCAGCTTAGGCAGGCTACTCTACAATGAGCAGTACTTC. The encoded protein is CASSLGRLLYNEQYF.

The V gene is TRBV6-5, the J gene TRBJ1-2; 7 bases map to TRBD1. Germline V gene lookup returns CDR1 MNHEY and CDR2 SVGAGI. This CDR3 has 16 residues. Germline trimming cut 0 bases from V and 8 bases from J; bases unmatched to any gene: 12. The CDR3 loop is CASSYSQGQPFLGYTF. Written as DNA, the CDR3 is TGTGCCAGCAGTTACTCCCAGGGACAGCCCTTCTTAGGCTACACCTTC.

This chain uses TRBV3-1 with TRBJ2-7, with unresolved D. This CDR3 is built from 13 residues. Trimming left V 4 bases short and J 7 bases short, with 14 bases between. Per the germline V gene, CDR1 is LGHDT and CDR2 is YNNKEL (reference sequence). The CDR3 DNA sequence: TGTGCCAGCAGCCGGGAAGTAAATGGGGAGCAGTACTTC. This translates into CASSREVNGEQYF.

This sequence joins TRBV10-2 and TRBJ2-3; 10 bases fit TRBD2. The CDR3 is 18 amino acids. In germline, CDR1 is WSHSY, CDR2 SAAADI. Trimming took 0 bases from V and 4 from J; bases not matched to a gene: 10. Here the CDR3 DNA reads TGCGCCAGCAGTGAGTCACGGCCCTCCCTAGCGGGGGCAGATACGCAGTATTTT. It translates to CASSESRPSLAGADTQYF.

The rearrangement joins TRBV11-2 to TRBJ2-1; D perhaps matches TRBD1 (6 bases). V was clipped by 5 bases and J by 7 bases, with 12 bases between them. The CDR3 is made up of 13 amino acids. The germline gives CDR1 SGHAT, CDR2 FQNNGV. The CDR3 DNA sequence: TGTGCCAGCAGCCCCAACAGGGTGAATGAGCAGTTCTTC. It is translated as CASSPNRVNEQFF. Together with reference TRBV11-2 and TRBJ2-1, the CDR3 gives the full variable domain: EAGVAQSPRYKIIEKRQSVAFWCNPISGHATLYWYQQILGQGPKLLIQFQNNGVVDDSQLPKDRFSAERLKGVDSTLKIQPAKLEDSAVYLCASSPNRVNEQFFGPGTRLTVL.

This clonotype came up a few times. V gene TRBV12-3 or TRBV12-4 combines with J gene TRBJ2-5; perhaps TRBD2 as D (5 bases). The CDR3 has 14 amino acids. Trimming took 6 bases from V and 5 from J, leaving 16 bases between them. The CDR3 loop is CASSPATGMETQYF. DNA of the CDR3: TGTGCCAGCAGCCCCGCCACGGGGATGGAGACCCAGTACTTC.

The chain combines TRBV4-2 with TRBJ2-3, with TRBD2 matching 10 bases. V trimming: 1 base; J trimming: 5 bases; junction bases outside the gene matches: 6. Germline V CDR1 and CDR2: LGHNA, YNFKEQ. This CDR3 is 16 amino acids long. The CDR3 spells CASSQARGTSVDTQYF. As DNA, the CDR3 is TGTGCCAGCAGCCAAGCGAGGGGGACTAGCGTAGATACGCAGTATTTT.

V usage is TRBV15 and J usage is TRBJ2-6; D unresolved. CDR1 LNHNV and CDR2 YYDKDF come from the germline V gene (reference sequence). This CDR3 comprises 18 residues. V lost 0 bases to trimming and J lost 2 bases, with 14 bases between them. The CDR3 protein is CATSRDRKTPTGANVLTF. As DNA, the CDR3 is TGTGCCACCAGCAGAGATAGGAAGACGCCCACTGGGGCCAACGTCCTGACTTTC.

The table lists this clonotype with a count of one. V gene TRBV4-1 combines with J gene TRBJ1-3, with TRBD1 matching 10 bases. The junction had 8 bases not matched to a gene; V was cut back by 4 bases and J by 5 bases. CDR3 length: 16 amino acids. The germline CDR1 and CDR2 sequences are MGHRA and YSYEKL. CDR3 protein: CASSPIGTGDRNTIYF. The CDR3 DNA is TGCGCCAGCAGCCCCATCGGGACAGGGGACCGAAACACCATATATTTT.

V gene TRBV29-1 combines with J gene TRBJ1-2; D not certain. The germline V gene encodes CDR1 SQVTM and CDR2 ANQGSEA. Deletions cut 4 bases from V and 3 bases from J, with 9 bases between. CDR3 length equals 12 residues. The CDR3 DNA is TGCAGCGTTGCCGGAGGCGACTATGGCTACACCTTC. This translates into CSVAGGDYGYTF.

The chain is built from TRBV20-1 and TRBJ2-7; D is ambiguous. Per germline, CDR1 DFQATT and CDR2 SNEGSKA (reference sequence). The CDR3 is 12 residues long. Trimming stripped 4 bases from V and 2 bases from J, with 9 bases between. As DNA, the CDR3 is TGCAGTGCTAAGGCCGCGACCTACGAGCAGTACTTC. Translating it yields CSAKAATYEQYF.

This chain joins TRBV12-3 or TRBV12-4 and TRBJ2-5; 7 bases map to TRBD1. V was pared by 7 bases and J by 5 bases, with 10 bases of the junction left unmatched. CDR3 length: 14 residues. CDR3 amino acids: CASTRGSAQETQYF. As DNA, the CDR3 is TGTGCCAGCACCAGGGGGAGTGCTCAGGAGACCCAGTACTTC.

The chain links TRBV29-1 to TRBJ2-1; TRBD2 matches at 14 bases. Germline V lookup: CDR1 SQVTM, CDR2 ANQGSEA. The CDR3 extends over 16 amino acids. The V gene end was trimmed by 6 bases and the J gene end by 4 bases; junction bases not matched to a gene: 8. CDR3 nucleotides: TGCAGCGTCGGGCGGACTAGCGGGAGGTGGTACAATGAGCAGTTCTTC. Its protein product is CSVGRTSGRWYNEQFF.

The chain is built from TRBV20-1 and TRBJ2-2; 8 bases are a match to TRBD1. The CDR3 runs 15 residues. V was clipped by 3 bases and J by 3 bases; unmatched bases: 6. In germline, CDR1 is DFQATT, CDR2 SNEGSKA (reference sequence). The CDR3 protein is CSARTQGADTGELFF. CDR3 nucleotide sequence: TGCAGTGCTAGGACTCAGGGGGCGGACACCGGGGAGCTGTTTTTT.

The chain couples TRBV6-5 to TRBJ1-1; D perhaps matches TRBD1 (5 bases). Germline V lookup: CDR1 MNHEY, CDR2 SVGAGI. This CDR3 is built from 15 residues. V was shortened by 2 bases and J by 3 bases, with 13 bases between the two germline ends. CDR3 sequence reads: CASSYSGGVYTEAFF. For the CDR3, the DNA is TGTGCCAGCAGTTACAGCGGGGGAGTTTACACTGAAGCTTTCTTT.

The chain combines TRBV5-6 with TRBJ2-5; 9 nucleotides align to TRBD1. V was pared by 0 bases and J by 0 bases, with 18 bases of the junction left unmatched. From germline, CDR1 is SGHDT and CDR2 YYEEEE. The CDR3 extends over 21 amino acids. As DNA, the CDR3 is TGTGCCAGCAGCTTGGTGGGACAGGGCACTATTTCACTTCCGTACCAAGAGACCCAGTACTTC. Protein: CASSLVGQGTISLPYQETQYF.

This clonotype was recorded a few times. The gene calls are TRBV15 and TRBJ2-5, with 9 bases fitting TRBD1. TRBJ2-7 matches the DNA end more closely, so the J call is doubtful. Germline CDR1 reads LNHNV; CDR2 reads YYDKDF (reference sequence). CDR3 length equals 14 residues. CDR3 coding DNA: TGTGCCACCAGCGTAAGACAGGGGGAGGGCGAGCAGTACTTC. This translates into CATSVRQGEGEQYF.

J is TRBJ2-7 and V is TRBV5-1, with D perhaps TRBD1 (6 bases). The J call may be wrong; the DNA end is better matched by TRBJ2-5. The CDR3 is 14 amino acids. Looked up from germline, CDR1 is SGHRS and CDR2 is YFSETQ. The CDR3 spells CASSPAGAEETQYF. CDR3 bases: TGCGCCAGCAGCCCGGCAGGGGCGGAGGAGACCCAGTACTTC.

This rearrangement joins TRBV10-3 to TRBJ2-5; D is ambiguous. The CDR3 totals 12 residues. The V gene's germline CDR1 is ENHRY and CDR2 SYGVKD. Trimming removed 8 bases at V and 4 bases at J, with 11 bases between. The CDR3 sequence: CAISQAAETQYF. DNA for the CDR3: TGTGCCATCTCCCAGGCGGCAGAGACCCAGTACTTC.

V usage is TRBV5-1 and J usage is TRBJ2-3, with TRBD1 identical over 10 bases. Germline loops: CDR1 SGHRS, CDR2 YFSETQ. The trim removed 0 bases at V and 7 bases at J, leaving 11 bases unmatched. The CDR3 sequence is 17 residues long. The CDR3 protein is CASSLETGQGFGYTQYF. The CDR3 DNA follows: TGCGCCAGCAGCTTGGAAACGGGACAGGGGTTCGGGTATACGCAGTATTTT.